Listed here are 19 T cell receptor beta chains from one sample, sequenced in a study of blood T cell repertoires in COVID-19 (dated by TCRdb to 2020 to 2021). The library was built by means of the immunoSEQ multiplex PCR assay. TCRdb took over this immuneACCESS table, retaining in-frame rearrangements with V and J assigned. Such tables are incomplete; in checked studies, under half of the missing clones stem from an unresolved V gene, and the remainder is unexplained. This sample gives about 140,000 clones in total; 60% to 80% of them show up just once. 2.5% to 3.5% of the sample is in the top ten clones. Specimen: PBMCs or T cells enriched from blood (not recorded which). These receptors were obtained from a woman between 50 and 59 years old who had recovered from COVID-19.

The chain couples TRBV4-2 to TRBJ2-1, with TRBD2 matching 8 bases. Per the germline V gene, CDR1 is LGHNA and CDR2 is YNFKEQ. The CDR3 spans 16 residues. The trim removed 3 bases at V and 7 bases at J, leaving 11 bases unmatched. The CDR3 spells CASSQDPGLGRNEQFF. CDR3 bases: TGTGCCAGCAGCCAGGATCCGGGACTAGGTAGAAATGAGCAGTTCTTC.

This clone was seen just once. The chain is built from TRBV2 and TRBJ2-7; 7 bases are a match to TRBD1. Germline-derived CDR1 and CDR2 are SNHLY and FYNNEI. This CDR3 spans 18 amino acids. With 2 bases clipped from V and 0 bases from J, the junction kept 13 bases outside the gene matches. The CDR3 protein is CASSERGPGAISSYEQYF. In nucleotides, the CDR3 is TGTGCCAGCAGTGAAAGGGGGCCAGGGGCCATTAGCTCCTACGAGCAGTACTTC.

The V gene is TRBV2, the J gene TRBJ2-7, with D possibly TRBD1 on 5 matching bases. CDR1 is SNHLY and CDR2 is FYNNEI in the germline V gene. This CDR3 region has 15 residues. V dropped 1 base and J dropped 2 bases, with 12 bases sitting between them. CDR3 DNA sequence: TGTGCCAGCAGTGAAGGGCAGGGCGCCACCTACGAGCAGTACTTC. This encodes CASSEGQGATYEQYF.

Turning to this clone: A much more abundant neighbour one base away suggests this may be a read error. This specimen includes other DNA sequences encoding the same CDR3. This chain joins TRBV7-9 and TRBJ2-7; D remains ambiguous. CDR3 length: 11 residues. The V gene's germline CDR1 is SEHNR and CDR2 FQNEAQ (reference sequence). The CDR3 DNA follows: TGTGCCAGCAGCTTCACCTACGAGCAATACTTC. Amino acid sequence: CASSFTYEQYF.

This chain connects TRBV2 to TRBJ1-6; D perhaps matches TRBD1 (6 bases). The CDR3 sequence is 14 residues long. Germline CDR1 SNHLY, CDR2 FYNNEI. The V and J ends lost 7 bases and 7 bases respectively, with 14 bases between them. CDR3: CASTWTAGNSPLHF. Written as DNA, the CDR3 is TGTGCCAGCACCTGGACAGCTGGGAATTCACCCCTCCACTTT.

The chain carries TRBV5-7 and TRBJ2-1, with a tentative D call TRBD2 (6 bases). TRBV5-7 belongs to the ORF category, with a function that is uncertain. The CDR3 sequence is 13 residues long. The V gene lost 0 bases and the J gene lost 7 bases, with 8 bases spanning the gap. CDR3 loop: CASSLGGRNEQFF. The CDR3 region has the DNA TGTGCCAGCAGCTTGGGTGGGAGGAATGAGCAGTTCTTC.

This sequence joins TRBV6-5 and TRBJ1-5; D is undetermined. The CDR3 contains 14 residues. Trimming stripped 8 bases from V and 0 bases from J, with 11 bases between. Per the germline V gene, CDR1 is MNHEY and CDR2 is SVGAGI. The CDR3 nucleotides are TGTGCCAGCGGTACATCGTATAGCAATCAGCCCCAGCATTTT. This codes for CASGTSYSNQPQHF.

The J gene is TRBJ2-2, the V gene TRBV5-1, with TRBD2 as a possible D gene (5 bases). Trimming pared 0 bases from V and 4 bases from J, leaving 10 bases between. Germline V CDR1 and CDR2: SGHRS, YFSETQ. The CDR3 has 15 residues. The CDR3 region is CASSLGAGGTGELFF. DNA of the CDR3: TGCGCCAGCAGCTTGGGCGCCGGAGGCACCGGGGAGCTGTTTTTT.

The chain couples TRBV24-1 to TRBJ2-3; 7 nucleotides line up with TRBD2. J gave up 4 bases and V 1 base, and 16 bases lay outside the gene matches. CDR1 is KGHDR, CDR2 SFDVKD, per germline. The CDR3 consists of 19 residues. The CDR3 DNA is TGTGCCACCAGTGATTTACCGGGAGGTAGCGAAGGTTTTGCAGATACGCAGTATTTT. It is translated as CATSDLPGGSEGFADTQYF.

This sequence joins TRBV7-2 and TRBJ1-1; D perhaps matches TRBD1 (5 bases). CDR3 length: 18 amino acids. Deletions cut 7 bases from V and 1 base from J, with 25 bases between. The V gene's germline CDR1 is SGHTA and CDR2 FQGNSA. The CDR3 region is CASTSSGLPGFWNTEAFF. The CDR3, as DNA: TGTGCCAGCACCTCTTCCGGGCTCCCAGGGTTTTGGAACACTGAAGCTTTCTTT.

This chain connects TRBV5-1 to TRBJ1-3; TRBD1 might be the D (5 bases). The CDR3 is made up of 13 amino acids. V gave up 4 bases and J gave up 2 bases, with 7 bases separating them. Germline CDR1 and CDR2: SGHRS and YFSETQ. The CDR3: CASSEGAGNTIYF. CDR3 bases: TGCGCCAGCAGCGAAGGGGCTGGAAACACCATATATTTT.

The rearrangement uses TRBV2 and TRBJ1-5; TRBD1 aligns across 10 bases. Per the germline V gene, CDR1 is SNHLY and CDR2 is FYNNEI. V dropped 7 bases and J dropped 3; count of bases not matched to a gene: 6. The length of the CDR3 is 15 residues. The CDR3 nucleotides are TGTGCCAGCAAGGGCGGACAGGGGGACAATCAGCCCCAGCATTTT. Amino acids: CASKGGQGDNQPQHF.

The chain uses TRBV27 and TRBJ1-5, with TRBD1 identical over 8 bases. This CDR3 contains 16 residues. Germline CDR1 MNHEY, CDR2 SMNVEV (reference sequence). Trimming removed 4 bases from V and 3 bases from J; junction bases left unmatched: 8. The CDR3 DNA sequence: TGTGCCAGCAGTTACCAGGGGGCAGGATCCAATCAGCCCCAGCATTTT. As protein: CASSYQGAGSNQPQHF.

This clone occurred once. The V gene is TRBV9, the J gene TRBJ1-5; tentatively, D is TRBD1 (6 bases). Germline CDR1 and CDR2: SGDLS and YYNGEE. V shed 4 bases and J shed 1 base, with 15 bases lying between them. The length of the CDR3 is 16 residues. The CDR3, as DNA: TGTGCCAGCAGCCGGGGAGGGGGGCTGAGCAATCAGCCCCAGCATTTT. Its protein is CASSRGGGLSNQPQHF. Complete variable domain (other parts from reference TRBV9 and TRBJ1-5): DSGVTQTPKHLITATGQRVTLRCSPRSGDLSVYWYQQSLDQGLQFLIQYYNGEERAKGNILERFSAQQFPDLHSELNLSSLELGDSALYFCASSRGGGLSNQPQHFGDGTRLSIL.

The rearrangement links TRBV18 to TRBJ1-2, with 7 bases that match TRBD1. Germline CDR1 is KGHSH and CDR2 is LQKENI. The length of the CDR3 is 15 residues. Germline trimming cut 3 bases from V and 4 bases from J; bases unmatched to any gene: 8. The CDR3 bases are TGTGCCAGCTCACCGGACGGACAGGAGTTCTATGGCTACACCTTC. Translation gives CASSPDGQEFYGYTF.

The rearrangement uses TRBV25-1 and TRBJ1-5; tentative D call: TRBD1 (5 bases). Germline CDR1 reads MGHDK; CDR2 reads SYGVNS. V was cut by 6 bases and J by 5 bases, with 8 bases left in between. The CDR3 runs 12 residues. The CDR3 sequence: CASRQGHQPQHF. The CDR3, as DNA: TGTGCCAGCAGGCAGGGTCATCAGCCCCAGCATTTT. The variable domain in full, completed from reference TRBV25-1 and TRBJ1-5, reads EADIYQTPRYLVIGTGKKITLECSQTMGHDKMYWYQQDPGMELHLIHYSYGVNSTEKGDLSSESTVSRIRTEHFPLTLESARPSHTSQYLCASRQGHQPQHFGDGTRLSIL.

A few counts support this clone. This chain joins TRBV16 and TRBJ1-2; TRBD1 is a possible D gene (5 bases). Trimming removed 1 base at V and 6 bases at J, with 15 bases between. Germline V lookup: CDR1 KGHSY, CDR2 FQNENV. The CDR3 has 15 amino acids. The CDR3 reads CASSQFVRDQDGYTF. Here the CDR3 DNA reads TGTGCCAGCAGCCAATTCGTCAGGGATCAAGATGGCTACACCTTC.

The rearrangement links TRBV28 to TRBJ2-7; a possible D gene is TRBD1 (5 bases). Germline V CDR1 and CDR2: MDHEN, SYDVKM. Deletions cut 2 bases from V and 3 bases from J, with 14 bases between. The length of the CDR3 is 15 residues. CDR3 amino acids: CASSLNQGRYYEQYF. The CDR3 DNA is TGTGCCAGCAGTTTAAACCAGGGTAGATACTACGAGCAGTACTTC.

The V call is TRBV18, the J call TRBJ1-5; D perhaps matches TRBD1 (6 bases). V dropped 8 bases and J dropped 1 base, with 18 bases sitting between them. The CDR3 has 16 residues. In germline, CDR1 is KGHSH, CDR2 LQKENI. The chain's CDR3 is CASASSRDISNQPQHF. The CDR3 DNA is TGTGCCAGCGCCTCCTCCCGGGACATAAGCAATCAGCCCCAGCATTTT.